This entry lists 8 T cell receptor beta chains sequenced from one sample in a study of chemoradiotherapy in HPV16-positive cancers. Assay used: immunoSEQ multiplex PCR; TCRdb lists only in-frame clones, some missing. The sample lists 8,000 to 9,500 clones; roughly three quarters were seen once. The sequenced sample was tumor tissue, obtained from a patient who underwent chemoradiotherapy. The receptors were sampled from a human donor with HPV-associated anogenital cancer.

The chain is built from TRBV6-1 and TRBJ1-2; D is possibly TRBD1 (6 bases). Trimming left V 3 bases short and J 4 bases short, with 9 bases between. The CDR3 runs to 13 residues. Germline CDR1 reads MNHNS; CDR2 reads SASEGT. CDR3 nucleotides: TGTGCCAGCAGTGAGGACAGTTCCTATGGCTACACCTTC. Amino acid sequence: CASSEDSSYGYTF.

The V gene is TRBV2, the J gene TRBJ1-5; D is undetermined. Germline V gives CDR1 SNHLY, CDR2 FYNNEI. This CDR3 spans 12 amino acids. V dropped 3 bases and J dropped 5 bases, with 5 bases sitting between them. CDR3 region: CASSDTDQPQHF. The CDR3 bases are TGTGCCAGCAGTGATACGGATCAGCCCCAGCATTTT.

The CDR3: CASSPIRRTEDEKLFF. The DNA of the CDR3 is TGTGCCAGCAGCCCAATCAGGAGGACAGAAGATGAAAAACTGTTTTTT. The chain has TRBV7-9 and TRBJ1-4; possible D gene TRBD1, 6 bases. From germline, CDR1 is SEHNR and CDR2 FQNEAQ (reference sequence). CDR3 length equals 16 residues. V was cut by 5 bases and J by 6 bases, with 19 bases left in between.

The chain links TRBV19 to TRBJ2-5; no definite D call. The CDR3 covers 14 residues. From germline, CDR1 is LNHDA and CDR2 SQIVND (reference sequence). The ends were cut back, 3 bases at V and 2 bases at J, with 10 bases in the middle. The CDR3 region has the DNA TGTGCCAGTAGTATTCCAGGCGAGCAAGAGACCCAGTACTTC. Its protein is CASSIPGEQETQYF.

In this sample, this clone is medium-sized. DNA of the CDR3: TGTGCCAGTCGGACACTTAATTCACCCCTCCACTTT. This codes for CASRTLNSPLHF. The rearrangement links TRBV27 to TRBJ1-6; a possible D gene is TRBD1 (5 bases). The germline V gene encodes CDR1 MNHEY and CDR2 SMNVEV (reference sequence). The germline V and J ends were trimmed by 9 bases and 6 bases, with 9 bases remaining between them. This CDR3 has 12 amino acids.

J is TRBJ1-5 and V is TRBV6-1; D not certain. The CDR3 contains 13 residues. V was pared by 2 bases and J by 3 bases, with 5 bases between. Germline CDR1 and CDR2: MNHNS and SASEGT. The CDR3, as DNA: TGTGCCAGCAGTGAAAAGATCAATCAGCCCCAGCATTTT. Protein sequence: CASSEKINQPQHF.

This clone is labeled large. The chain has TRBV28 and TRBJ2-2, with D perhaps matching TRBD2 (5 bases). The V end lost 6 bases, the J end lost 4 bases, and 9 bases lay between the germline ends. This CDR3 comprises 13 residues. The germline CDR1 and CDR2 sequences are MDHEN and SYDVKM. As DNA, the CDR3 is TGTGCCAGCAGCTCACGGGGCACCGGGGAGCTGTTTTTT. Its protein is CASSSRGTGELFF.

V gene TRBV18 combines with J gene TRBJ2-5; 9 nucleotides agree with TRBD1. V lost 4 bases, J lost 11 bases, and 14 bases stayed unmatched. Germline V lookup: CDR1 KGHSH, CDR2 LQKENI. This CDR3 region has 15 residues. CDR3: CASSRDGTGTGEQYF. As DNA, the CDR3 is TGTGCCAGCTCACGGGATGGGACAGGGACGGGAGAGCAGTACTTC.